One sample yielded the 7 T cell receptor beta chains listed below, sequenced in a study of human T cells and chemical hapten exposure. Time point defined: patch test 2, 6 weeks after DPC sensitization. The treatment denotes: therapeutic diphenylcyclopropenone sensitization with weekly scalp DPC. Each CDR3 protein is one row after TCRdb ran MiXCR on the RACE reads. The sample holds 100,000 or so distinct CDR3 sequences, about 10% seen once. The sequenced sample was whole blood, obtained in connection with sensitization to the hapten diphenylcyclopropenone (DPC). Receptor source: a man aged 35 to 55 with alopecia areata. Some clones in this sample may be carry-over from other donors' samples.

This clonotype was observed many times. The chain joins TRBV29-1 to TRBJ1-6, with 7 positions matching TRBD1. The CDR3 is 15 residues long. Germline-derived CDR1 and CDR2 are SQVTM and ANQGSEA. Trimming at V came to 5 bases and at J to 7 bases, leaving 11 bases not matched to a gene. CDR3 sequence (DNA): TGCAGCGTTTCGGTCGAGGGGGCGCAGAATTCACCCCTCCACTTT. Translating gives CSVSVEGAQNSPLHF.

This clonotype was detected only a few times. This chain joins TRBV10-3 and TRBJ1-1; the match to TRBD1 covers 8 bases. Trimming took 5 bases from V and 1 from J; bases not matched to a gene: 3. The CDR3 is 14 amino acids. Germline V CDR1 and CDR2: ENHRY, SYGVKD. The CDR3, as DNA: TGTGCCATCAGTTTAGGGACAGGGAACACTGAAGCTTTCTTT. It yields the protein CAISLGTGNTEAFF.

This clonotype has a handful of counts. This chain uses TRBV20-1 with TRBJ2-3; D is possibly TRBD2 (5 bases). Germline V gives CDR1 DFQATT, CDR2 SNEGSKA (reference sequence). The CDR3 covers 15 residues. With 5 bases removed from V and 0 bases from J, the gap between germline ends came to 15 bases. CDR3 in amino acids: CSAGLRGTSTDTQYF. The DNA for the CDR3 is TGCAGTGCTGGGCTACGGGGTACTAGCACAGATACGCAGTATTTT.

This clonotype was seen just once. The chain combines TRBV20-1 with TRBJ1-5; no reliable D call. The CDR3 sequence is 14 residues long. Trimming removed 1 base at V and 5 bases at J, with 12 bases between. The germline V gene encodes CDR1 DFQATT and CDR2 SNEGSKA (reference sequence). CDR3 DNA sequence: TGCAGTGCTAGAGTAGGCGGGAAACATCAGCCCCAGCATTTT. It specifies CSARVGGKHQPQHF.

The CDR3 spells CASSLGNSGRRETQYF. The CDR3 DNA reads as TGTGCCAGCAGCTTAGGAAATAGCGGGAGGAGGGAGACCCAGTACTTC. The chain joins TRBV7-6 to TRBJ2-5, with 10 positions matching TRBD2. V shed 1 base, J shed 5 bases, and the junction held 7 bases outside the gene matches. The CDR3 runs 16 residues. Germline V CDR1 and CDR2: SGHVS, FNYEAQ.

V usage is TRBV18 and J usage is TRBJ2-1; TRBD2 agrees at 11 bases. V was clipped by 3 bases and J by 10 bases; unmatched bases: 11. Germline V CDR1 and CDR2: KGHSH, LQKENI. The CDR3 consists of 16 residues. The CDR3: CASSPEVAGGIGEQFF. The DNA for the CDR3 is TGTGCCAGCTCACCTGAAGTAGCGGGAGGGATTGGAGAGCAGTTCTTC.

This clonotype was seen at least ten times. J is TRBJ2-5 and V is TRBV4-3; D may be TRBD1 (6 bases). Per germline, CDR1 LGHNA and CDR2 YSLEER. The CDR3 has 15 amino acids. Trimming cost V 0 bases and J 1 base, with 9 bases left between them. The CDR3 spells CASSQDLDSQETQYF. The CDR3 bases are TGCGCCAGCAGCCAAGATCTGGACAGCCAAGAGACCCAGTACTTC.